The T cell receptor beta chain under discussion was sequenced for a study of blood T cell repertoires in COVID-19. For the study at large: The analysed material was cDNA or gDNA that came from T cells, B-cell-depleted T cells, or PBMCs.

Participants spanned ages 18 to 89 years and resided in roughly 22 US areas. All recovered Cohort 3 donors got two negative PCRs, got clearance, or saw symptom resolution. Under the authors' procedure: Using reference gene primer amplification, nucleated cell counts were estimated. Method: immunoSEQ multiplex PCR; TCRdb's copy keeps in-frame clones and lacks some. The DNA was the basis for D and trimming; V, J and clone size are from that table. The sample lists under 450,000 clones, around four fifths occurring once. CDR1 is SNHLY and CDR2 is FYNNEI in the germline V gene. The CDR3 loop spans 16 amino acids. V was clipped by 6 bases and J by 4 bases, with 16 bases between them.

The sequenced sample was PBMCs or T cells enriched from blood (not recorded which). The source of this sequence is a woman between 45 and 65 years old who had recovered from COVID-19. The gene calls are TRBV2 and TRBJ2-6, with a possible D match to TRBD1 (6 bases). CDR3: CASSGLAGAGANVLTF. The CDR3 coding sequence is TGTGCCAGCAGCGGGTTGGCAGGGGCCGGGGCCAACGTCCTGACTTTC.